Following are 24 T cell receptor beta chains from one sample sequenced in a study of T cell responses to AZD1222 COVID-19 vaccine. Sequencing used immunoSEQ multiplex PCR; TCRdb keeps in-frame clones, though not all of them. The data contain approximately 110,000 clones, around 86% of them singletons. Specimen: peripheral blood, collected on day 0 of AZD1222 vaccination. These receptors were collected from an adult in good health.

V gene TRBV4-1 combines with J gene TRBJ2-7; 12 nucleotides match TRBD2. Germline CDR1 and CDR2: MGHRA and YSYEKL. Losses at the gene ends were 4 bases for V and 7 bases for J; bases not matched to a gene: 8. The CDR3 has 15 amino acids. Here the CDR3 reads CASSLSSGGAREQYF. The CDR3 DNA reads TGCGCCAGCAGCCTCTCTAGCGGGGGGGCCCGAGAGCAGTACTTC.

V usage is TRBV15 and J usage is TRBJ2-2; possibly TRBD2 for D (5 bases). V was clipped by 8 bases and J by 0 bases, with 7 bases between them. CDR3 length: 13 amino acids. Germline CDR1 reads LNHNV; CDR2 reads YYDKDF (reference sequence). The CDR3 DNA sequence: TGTGCCACCCTCGGGACGAACACCGGGGAGCTGTTTTTT. Translated, it gives CATLGTNTGELFF.

This chain uses TRBV11-2 with TRBJ1-4; 10 bases line up with TRBD1. CDR3 length: 14 residues. Trimming took 1 base from V and 7 from J; bases not matched to a gene: 0. From germline, CDR1 is SGHAT and CDR2 FQNNGV. DNA of the CDR3: TGTGCCAGCAGCTTAGGGACAGGGGGTGAAAAACTGTTTTTT. Residues: CASSLGTGGEKLFF.

The chain is built from TRBV18 and TRBJ2-7, with D hard to call. V was cut by 2 bases and J by 5 bases, with 7 bases left in between. In germline, CDR1 is KGHSH, CDR2 LQKENI. The CDR3 covers 12 residues. CDR3 nucleotide sequence: TGTGCCAGCTCACCATCACCAAACGAGCAGTACTTC. It translates to CASSPSPNEQYF.

The chain recombines TRBV19 with TRBJ2-3; D is unclear. Per germline, CDR1 LNHDA and CDR2 SQIVND (reference sequence). Trimming left V 5 bases short and J 13 bases short, with 19 bases between. The CDR3 contains 13 residues. CDR3: CASSPSAWATEYF. The CDR3 nucleotides are TGTGCCAGTAGTCCCTCAGCCTGGGCAACCGAGTATTTT.

The V and J genes are TRBV12-5 and TRBJ1-5, with 7 bases identical to TRBD1. The CDR3 runs 17 residues. V was pared by 5 bases and J by 4 bases, with 14 bases of the junction left unmatched. Germline V gives CDR1 LGHNT, CDR2 FRNRAP. The CDR3 nucleotides are TGTGCTAGTGGTGATCGGACAGGCGACCGCTTTAATCAGCCCCAGCATTTT. Amino acid sequence: CASGDRTGDRFNQPQHF.

This chain connects TRBV18 to TRBJ1-1, with TRBD1 matching over 12 bases. The germline V gene encodes CDR1 KGHSH and CDR2 LQKENI. The length of the CDR3 is 16 residues. V lost 5 bases, J lost 1 base, and 5 bases stayed unmatched. The CDR3 loop reads CASSRGQGAGNTEAFF. In DNA form, the CDR3 reads TGTGCCAGCTCAAGGGGACAGGGGGCCGGGAACACTGAAGCTTTCTTT.

This clone occurred once. The rearrangement links TRBV5-1 to TRBJ1-3; no firm D call. The length of the CDR3 is 14 residues. The germline V gene encodes CDR1 SGHRS and CDR2 YFSETQ. V lost 3 bases, J lost 0 bases, and 7 bases lay in between. In DNA, the CDR3 is TGCGCCAGCAGCTCCGGCCTCTCTGGAAACACCATATATTTT. It codes for CASSSGLSGNTIYF.

The rearrangement uses TRBV29-1 and TRBJ1-1; TRBD1 is a possible D gene (5 bases). Germline lookup yields CDR1 SQVTM and CDR2 ANQGSEA. There are 13 residues in the CDR3. V lost 5 bases and J lost 9, with 19 bases in between. This CDR3 reads CSVKISVDRQAFF. The DNA for the CDR3 is TGCAGCGTTAAAATATCCGTCGACAGACAAGCTTTCTTT.

The rearrangement uses TRBV2 and TRBJ1-5, with 11 bases identical to TRBD1. CDR3 length equals 19 residues. V lost 4 bases and J lost 0; bases outside the gene matches: 11. Germline CDR1 reads SNHLY; CDR2 reads FYNNEI. In DNA form, the CDR3 reads TGTGCCAGCAGTGTCCCCGGGACAGGGGGTCGATATAGCAATCAGCCCCAGCATTTT. It yields the protein CASSVPGTGGRYSNQPQHF.

The chain is built from TRBV27 and TRBJ2-7; weak D call: TRBD1 (7 bases). CDR1 MNHEY and CDR2 SMNVEV come from the germline V gene (reference sequence). There are 16 residues in the CDR3. V was shortened by 0 bases and J by 2 bases, with 14 bases between the two germline ends. The CDR3 spells CASSLSGGQVAYEQYF. The CDR3 bases are TGTGCCAGCAGTTTATCGGGAGGACAGGTGGCCTACGAGCAGTACTTC.

The rearrangement uses TRBV7-9 and TRBJ2-7; D perhaps matches TRBD2 (5 bases). Trimming cost V 3 bases and J 2 bases, with 8 bases left between them. The CDR3 covers 13 residues. Germline CDR1 is SEHNR and CDR2 is FQNEAQ (reference sequence). Here the CDR3 reads CASSLRETYEQYF. In DNA, the CDR3 is TGTGCCAGCAGCTTGAGGGAGACCTACGAGCAGTACTTC.

The DNA for the CDR3 is TGTGCCAGCAGCTTCGGGGATGAGGGAAACGCGAACACCGGGGAGCTGTTTTTT. Residues: CASSFGDEGNANTGELFF. This chain connects TRBV5-4 to TRBJ2-2, with D possibly TRBD2 on 5 matching bases. Germline CDR1 and CDR2: SGHNT and YYREEE (reference sequence). The CDR3 is made up of 18 amino acids. V lost 2 bases and J lost 0, with 17 bases in between.

V gene TRBV5-1 combines with J gene TRBJ1-2; 9 nucleotides match TRBD1. The junction had 6 bases not matched to a gene; V was cut back by 4 bases and J by 2 bases. CDR1 is SGHRS, CDR2 YFSETQ, per germline. This CDR3 has 15 residues. The CDR3 sequence is CASSPGQGVNYGYTF. CDR3 DNA sequence: TGCGCCAGCAGCCCGGGACAGGGCGTGAACTATGGCTACACCTTC.

The V and J genes are TRBV19 and TRBJ2-1; D is perhaps TRBD1 or TRBD2 (5 bases each). With 5 bases removed from V and 4 bases from J, the gap between germline ends came to 9 bases. The CDR3 consists of 13 residues. Germline-derived CDR1 and CDR2 are LNHDA and SQIVND (reference sequence). The DNA of the CDR3 is TGTGCCAGTAGTTGGGGACGTTACAATGAGCAGTTCTTC. It translates to CASSWGRYNEQFF.

As for this clone: At one end, the junction sequence differs from germline, possibly due to a read error. V gene TRBV10-1 combines with J gene TRBJ1-2, with D perhaps matching TRBD1 (5 bases). The CDR3 is 14 residues long. From germline, CDR1 is WNHNN and CDR2 SYGVQD (reference sequence). For the CDR3, the DNA is TGCGCCACCAGTTACAGGCTCGGCTTCGGTGGCTACACCTTC. Translating it yields CATSYRLGFGGYTF.

V usage is TRBV6-2 or TRBV6-3 and J usage is TRBJ1-2; D not certain. This CDR3 has 15 residues. Trimming left V 2 bases short and J 2 bases short, with 12 bases between. The V gene's germline CDR1 is MNHEY and CDR2 SVGEGT. Here the CDR3 DNA reads TGTGCCAGCAGTTACCGTTGGGCGTCCAACTATGGCTACACCTTC. Translating gives CASSYRWASNYGYTF.

V and J are TRBV29-1 and TRBJ2-1; D might be TRBD1 (5 bases). Germline assignment: CDR1 SQVTM and CDR2 ANQGSEA. The CDR3 runs to 14 residues. The germline V and J ends were trimmed by 1 base and 0 bases, with 7 bases remaining between them. CDR3 bases: TGCAGCGTTGAAGGGGGCGGCTCCTACAATGAGCAGTTCTTC. Translating gives CSVEGGGSYNEQFF.

This chain links TRBV4-2 with TRBJ2-7; tentatively, D is TRBD2 (5 bases). Per germline, CDR1 LGHNA and CDR2 YNFKEQ. Trimming left V 3 bases short and J 0 bases short, with 12 bases between. The CDR3 loop spans 15 amino acids. The CDR3 sequence is CASSHTTTNSYEQYF. CDR3 nucleotide sequence: TGTGCCAGCAGCCACACGACTACGAACTCCTACGAGCAGTACTTC.

The rearrangement links TRBV18 to TRBJ1-2, with D possibly being TRBD1 (6 bases). V shed 3 bases and J shed 14 bases, with 19 bases lying between them. The germline V gene encodes CDR1 KGHSH and CDR2 LQKENI. This CDR3 has 13 amino acids. The CDR3 bases are TGTGCCAGCTCACCGGGGGCCGAGGCACCGGGTACCTTC. Translating it yields CASSPGAEAPGTF.

The chain employs TRBV4-1 and TRBJ2-3, with 9 positions matching TRBD2. The V gene's germline CDR1 is MGHRA and CDR2 YSYEKL. V lost 4 bases, J lost 6 bases, and 11 bases stayed unmatched. The CDR3 is made up of 16 amino acids. The CDR3 DNA sequence: TGCGCCAGCAGCCCACTGGGCGGGGGGGACCAGGATACGCAGTATTTT. Translated, it gives CASSPLGGGDQDTQYF.

This rearrangement joins TRBV7-2 to TRBJ2-3; D gene uncertain. In germline, CDR1 is SGHTA, CDR2 FQGNSA. V gave up 0 bases and J gave up 4 bases, with 2 bases separating them. This CDR3 has 12 amino acids. In nucleotides, the CDR3 is TGTGCCAGCAGCTTAGCGGCAGATACGCAGTATTTT. The encoded protein is CASSLAADTQYF.

The V and J genes are TRBV4-1 and TRBJ1-2; D gene unclear. The V gene lost 0 bases and the J gene lost 2 bases, with 16 bases spanning the gap. CDR1 is MGHRA and CDR2 is YSYEKL in the germline V gene. The CDR3 runs 17 residues. The CDR3 reads CASSQELYGRQNYGYTF. In DNA, the CDR3 is TGCGCCAGCAGCCAAGAATTGTATGGCAGGCAGAACTATGGCTACACCTTC.

The chain combines TRBV6-5 with TRBJ2-3; 11 bases line up with TRBD2. Trimming cost V 2 bases and J 2 bases; bases outside gene matches: 3. Germline V gene lookup returns CDR1 MNHEY and CDR2 SVGAGI. The CDR3 covers 16 residues. The CDR3 spells CASSYIAGGYTDTQYF. The CDR3 DNA reads as TGTGCCAGCAGTTACATAGCGGGGGGGTACACAGATACGCAGTATTTT.